A selection of T cell receptor beta chains follows, all from one sample in a study of Graves' ophthalmopathy and Graves' hyperthyroidism. TCRdb reanalysed the multiplex PCR reads using MiXCR and keeps one entry per CDR3 protein. The sample carries 400,000 or so distinct CDR3 sequences, about 18% recorded once. Sequencing was done on a sample of peripheral blood. The receptors here all came from an adult woman with stable Graves' hyperthyroidism. Each CDR3 is given with its conserved first and last residue. D genes are given only for firm matches. Expanded clones are given a class, and other clones once, few, many or no size at all.

j_gene	v_gene	d_gene	abundance	CDR3nt	CDR3aa
TRBJ1-1	TRBV29-1	NA	many	TGCAGCGTTGAAGGGTGGGTCCAGGGGTACACTGAAGCTTTCTTT	CSVEGWVQGYTEAFF
TRBJ2-7	TRBV30	NA	many	TGTGCCTGGACGTGGGGGAGCGAGCAGTACTTC	CAWTWGSEQYF
TRBJ1-1	TRBV5-1	NA	few	TGCGCCAGCAGCACCCCGCCTATGTTAAGGGACACCCAGAACACTGAAGCTTTCTTT	CASSTPPMLRDTQNTEAFF
TRBJ1-1	TRBV12-3/TRBV12-4	NA	many	TGTGCCAGCAGCTTGGACGGGAACACTGAAGCTTTCTTT	CASSLDGNTEAFF
TRBJ2-7	TRBV15	TRBD1	many	TGTGCCACCCGCCGGGACAGGGGAAACTACGAGCAGTACTTC	CATRRDRGNYEQYF
TRBJ2-7	TRBV5-1	TRBD1	many	TGCGCCAGCAGCTTCGGACAGGCGATCTACGAGCAGTACTTC	CASSFGQAIYEQYF
TRBJ2-7	TRBV27	TRBD2	many	TGTGCCAGCAGTTCCCGACTAGCGGGCCACTACGAGCAGTACTTC	CASSSRLAGHYEQYF
TRBJ2-2	TRBV27	TRBD2	many	TGTGCCAGCAGTTTTTTCGCGGGAGTGGATGGCGGGGAGCTGTTTTTT	CASSFFAGVDGGELFF
TRBJ2-3	TRBV28	TRBD1	many	TGTGCCAGCGACGGACAGGGGGTATATACGCAGTATTTT	CASDGQGVYTQYF
TRBJ2-2	TRBV12-3/TRBV12-4	NA	few	TGTGCCAGCACCCTGGGGGGGGAGCTGTTTTTT	CASTLGGELFF
TRBJ1-1	TRBV9	TRBD1	many	TGTGCCAGCAGCGTAGGACAGGGAGCCGTTGAAGCTTTCTTT	CASSVGQGAVEAFF
TRBJ2-7	TRBV28	TRBD1	many	TGTGCCAGCATTCCAAGGGGTGGGACAGGGGCCTACGAGCAGTACTTC	CASIPRGGTGAYEQYF
TRBJ2-7	TRBV29-1	NA	many	TGCAGCGTTGAAGCCAACTACGAGCAGTACTTC	CSVEANYEQYF
TRBJ1-1	TRBV6-1	NA	many	TGTGCCAGCAGTGAAGTGGTAGACACTGAAGCTTTCTTT	CASSEVVDTEAFF
TRBJ2-7	TRBV5-4	NA	few	TGTGCCAGCAGCTATATGGGTCTCGGCTACGAGCAGTACTTC	CASSYMGLGYEQYF
TRBJ2-7	TRBV28	NA	many	TGTGCCAGCAGTTTTTTGGGGCCTAGCTCCTACGAGCAGTACTTC	CASSFLGPSSYEQYF
TRBJ2-7	TRBV7-2	NA	many	TGTGCCAGCAGCTTAGTTAACGAGCAGTACTTC	CASSLVNEQYF
TRBJ1-6	TRBV6-5	NA	many	TGTGCCAGCAGTTACTCGGAAAAGGGGAATTCACCCCTCCACTTT	CASSYSEKGNSPLHF
TRBJ1-1	TRBV28	TRBD1	many	TGTGCCAGCAGTTTTTTGGGACAGGGTGTTGAAGCTTTCTTT	CASSFLGQGVEAFF
TRBJ2-7	TRBV13	NA	many	TGTGCCAACAGCTTAGCGAACCCCTACGAGCAGTACTTC	CANSLANPYEQYF
TRBJ2-5	TRBV2	NA	many	TGTGCCAGCAGACGGGACTACCAAGAGACCCAGTACTTC	CASRRDYQETQYF
TRBJ2-5	TRBV6-2/TRBV6-3	NA	NA	TGTGCCAGCAGTTTCACACTCTCACGCCAGGGGAGGCGAGAGACCCAGTACTTC	CASSFTLSRQGRRETQYF
TRBJ2-5	TRBV12-3/TRBV12-4	TRBD2	many	TGTGCCAGCAGTTTGGGAGGGATCCAAGAGACCCAGTACTTC	CASSLGGIQETQYF
TRBJ1-1	TRBV7-6	NA	many	TGTGCCAGCAGCTTAGTTGCGCCGGGGAGGATGGACACTGAAGCTTTCTTT	CASSLVAPGRMDTEAFF
TRBJ1-2	TRBV6-1	NA	few	TGTGCCAGCAGTGAAGAGGACGGCTACACCTTC	CASSEEDGYTF
TRBJ1-5	TRBV2	TRBD1	many	TGTGCCAGCACCCCGGACAGGGCACGTCAGCCCCAGCATTTT	CASTPDRARQPQHF
TRBJ2-7	TRBV30	TRBD2	few	TGTGCCTGGAGATATAGCGGGTTCCACGAGCAGTACTTC	CAWRYSGFHEQYF
TRBJ2-7	TRBV6-2/TRBV6-3	TRBD2	many	TGTGCCACAGGGACTAGCATCTACGAGCAGTACTTC	CATGTSIYEQYF
TRBJ1-3	TRBV12-3/TRBV12-4	NA	many	TGTGCCAGCAGCCCCGCTGATCTCTTTGGAAACACCATATATTTT	CASSPADLFGNTIYF
TRBJ1-3	TRBV7-8	NA	many	TGTGCCAGCTCAGGGCCCCCGCAAGTCTTAGGAAACACCATATATTTT	CASSGPPQVLGNTIYF
TRBJ2-7	TRBV30	TRBD2	NA	TGTGCCTGGAGCGACGTAGGGTTACTAGCGGAGAATAACTACGAGCAGTACTTC	CAWSDVGLLAENNYEQYF
TRBJ2-7	TRBV29-1	TRBD1	many	TGCAGCGTTGAAGATCTAGGGACAGGGGGCGTCTACGAGCAGTACTTC	CSVEDLGTGGVYEQYF
TRBJ2-5	TRBV4-3	NA	NA	TGCGCCAGCAGCCAGCGGACAGAAGAGACCCAGTACTTC	CASSQRTEETQYF
TRBJ2-5	TRBV6-5	TRBD1	many	TGTGCCAGCAGTTACTCGTGGGGACAGAGTACTCCCGGGGCCCAGTACTTC	CASSYSWGQSTPGAQYF
TRBJ2-5	TRBV12-3/TRBV12-4	NA	many	TGTGCCAGCAGTCAACGAGGGGAGACCCAGTACTTC	CASSQRGETQYF
TRBJ1-1	TRBV28	NA	NA	TGTGCCAGCAGTTCCCCCCTGGGCAGGGACACTGAAGCTTTCTTT	CASSSPLGRDTEAFF
TRBJ2-2	TRBV13	NA	many	TGTGCCGCCAGAAGAGGGATCGGCACCGGGGAGCTGTTTTTT	CAARRGIGTGELFF
TRBJ1-3	TRBV4-1	NA	many	TGCGCCAGCAGCCAAGATCTCGGGGATCCTGGAAACACCATATATTTT	CASSQDLGDPGNTIYF
TRBJ1-1	TRBV5-1	NA	many	TGCGCCAGCAGCTTGGCCGTTAATGAGAACACTGAAGCTTTCTTT	CASSLAVNENTEAFF
TRBJ1-1	TRBV27	NA	many	TGTGCCAGCAGTTTTCGGGGCCTCGGGGGAACTGAAGCTTTCTTT	CASSFRGLGGTEAFF